This entry features one TCR beta chain sequence. This entry is derived from a study of blood T cell repertoires in COVID-19. Study-level information: The samples span acute and convalescent COVID-19 from the United States, Italy and Spain. T cells, B-cell-depleted T cells, or PBMCs supplied cDNA or gDNA.

As handled by the study authors: Estimated nucleated cell counts came from reference gene primer amplification. Method: immunoSEQ multiplex PCR; TCRdb's copy keeps in-frame clones and lacks some. V, J and clone size are those of that table, while D and trimming were read from the DNA. This sample has approximately 160,000 clones; approximately 83% occur once, and the top ten carry 8% to 9.5%. With V trimmed by 1 base and J by 7 bases, 5 bases remained unmatched. The germline V gene encodes CDR1 SGHTA and CDR2 FQGNSA. There are 16 residues in the CDR3. Sequenced: peripheral blood. The receptor's source is an elderly woman with active or convalescent COVID-19. The chain has TRBV7-2 and TRBJ2-1, with TRBD2 matching over 12 bases. The CDR3 bases are TGTGCCAGCAGCTTAGAGGGACTAGCGGGCGGTAATGAGCAGTTCTTC. Encoded protein: CASSLEGLAGGNEQFF.